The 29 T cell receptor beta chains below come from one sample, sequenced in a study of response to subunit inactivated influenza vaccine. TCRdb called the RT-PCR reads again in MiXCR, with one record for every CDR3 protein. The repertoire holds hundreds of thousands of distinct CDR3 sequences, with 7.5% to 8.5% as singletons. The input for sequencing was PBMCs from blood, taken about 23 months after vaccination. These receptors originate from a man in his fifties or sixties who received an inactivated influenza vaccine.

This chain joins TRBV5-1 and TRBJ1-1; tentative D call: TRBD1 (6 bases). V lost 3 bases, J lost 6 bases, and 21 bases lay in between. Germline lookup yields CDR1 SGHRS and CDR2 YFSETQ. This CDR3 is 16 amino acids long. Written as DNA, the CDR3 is TGCGCCAGCAGCTGGGGGGGCAGTAGCAGGGGACCTGAAGCTTTCTTT. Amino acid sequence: CASSWGGSSRGPEAFF.

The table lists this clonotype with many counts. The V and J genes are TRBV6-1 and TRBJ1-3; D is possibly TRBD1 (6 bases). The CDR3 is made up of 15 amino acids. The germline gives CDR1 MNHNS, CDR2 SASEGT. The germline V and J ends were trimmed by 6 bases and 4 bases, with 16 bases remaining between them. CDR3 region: CASSPQGGHGNTIYF. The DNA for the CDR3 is TGTGCCAGCAGCCCTCAAGGGGGGCACGGAAACACCATATATTTT.

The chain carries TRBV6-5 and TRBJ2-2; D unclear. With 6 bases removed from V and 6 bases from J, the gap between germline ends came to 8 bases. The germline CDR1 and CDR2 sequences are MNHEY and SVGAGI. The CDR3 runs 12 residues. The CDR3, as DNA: TGTGCCAGCAGGACGGCGGCCGGGGAGCTGTTTTTT. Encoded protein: CASRTAAGELFF.

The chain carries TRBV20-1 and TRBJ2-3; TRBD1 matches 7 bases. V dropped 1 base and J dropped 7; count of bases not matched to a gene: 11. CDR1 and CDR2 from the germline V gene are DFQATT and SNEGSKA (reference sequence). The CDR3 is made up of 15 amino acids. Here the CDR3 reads CSARAPDRAINTQYF. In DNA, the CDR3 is TGCAGTGCTAGAGCTCCCGACAGGGCAATCAATACGCAGTATTTT.

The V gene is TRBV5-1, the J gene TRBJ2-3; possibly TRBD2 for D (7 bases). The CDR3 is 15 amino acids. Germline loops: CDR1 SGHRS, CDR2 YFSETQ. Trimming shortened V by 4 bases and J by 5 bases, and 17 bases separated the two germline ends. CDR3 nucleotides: TGCGCCAGCAGCCGCTGGCAAAGGGGGGGAGATACGCAGTATTTT. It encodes CASSRWQRGGDTQYF.

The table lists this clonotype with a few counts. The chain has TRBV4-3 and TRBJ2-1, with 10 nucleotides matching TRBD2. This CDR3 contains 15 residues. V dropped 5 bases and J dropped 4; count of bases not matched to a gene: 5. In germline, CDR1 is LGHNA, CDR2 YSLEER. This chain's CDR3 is CASSYGLAVYNEQFF. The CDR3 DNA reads TGCGCCAGCAGCTACGGACTAGCGGTGTACAATGAGCAGTTCTTC.

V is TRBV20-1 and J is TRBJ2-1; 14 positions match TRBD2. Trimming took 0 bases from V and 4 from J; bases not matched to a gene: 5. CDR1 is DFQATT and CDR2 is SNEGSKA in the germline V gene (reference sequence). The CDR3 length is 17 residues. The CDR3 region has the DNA TGCAGTGCTAGAGATGAGGGACTAGCGGGAGTGTACAATGAGCAGTTCTTC. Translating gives CSARDEGLAGVYNEQFF.

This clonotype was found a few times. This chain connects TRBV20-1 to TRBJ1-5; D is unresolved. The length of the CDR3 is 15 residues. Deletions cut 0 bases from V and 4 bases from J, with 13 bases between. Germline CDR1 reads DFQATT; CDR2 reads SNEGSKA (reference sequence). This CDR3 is CSARDTARGNQPQHF. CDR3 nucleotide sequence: TGCAGTGCTAGAGATACTGCCCGAGGAAATCAGCCCCAGCATTTT.

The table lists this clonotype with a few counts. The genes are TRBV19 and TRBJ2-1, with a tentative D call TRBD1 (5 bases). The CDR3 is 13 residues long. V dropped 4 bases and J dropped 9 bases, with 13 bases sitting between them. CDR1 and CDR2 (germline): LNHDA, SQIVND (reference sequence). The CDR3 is CASSKQVAGEQFF. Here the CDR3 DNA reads TGTGCCAGTAGTAAACAGGTAGCAGGTGAGCAGTTCTTC. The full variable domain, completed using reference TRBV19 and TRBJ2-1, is DGGITQSPKYLFRKEGQNVTLSCEQNLNHDAMYWYRQDPGQGLRLIYYSQIVNDFQKGDIAEGYSVSREKKESFPLTVTSAQKNPTAFYLCASSKQVAGEQFFGPGTRLTVL.

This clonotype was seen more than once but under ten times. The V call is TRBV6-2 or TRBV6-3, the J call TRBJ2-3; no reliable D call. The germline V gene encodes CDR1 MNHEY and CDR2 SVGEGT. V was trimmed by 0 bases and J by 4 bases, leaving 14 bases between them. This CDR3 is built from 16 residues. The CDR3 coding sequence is TGTGCCAGCAGTTACTCAGTCACCCCCAGGCCAGATACGCAGTATTTT. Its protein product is CASSYSVTPRPDTQYF.

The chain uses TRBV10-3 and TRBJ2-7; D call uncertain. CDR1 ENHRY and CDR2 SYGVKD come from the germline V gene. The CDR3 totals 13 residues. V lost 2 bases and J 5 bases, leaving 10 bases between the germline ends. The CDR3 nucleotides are TGTGCCATCAGTGAGCTTGGGCAGGACGAGCAGTACTTC. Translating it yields CAISELGQDEQYF.

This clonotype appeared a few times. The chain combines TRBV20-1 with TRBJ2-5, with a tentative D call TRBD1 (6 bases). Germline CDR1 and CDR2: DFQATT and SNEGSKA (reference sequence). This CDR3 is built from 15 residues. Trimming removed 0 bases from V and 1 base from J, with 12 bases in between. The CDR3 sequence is CSARDYGRGQETQYF. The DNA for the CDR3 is TGCAGTGCTAGAGATTACGGCAGGGGCCAAGAGACCCAGTACTTC.

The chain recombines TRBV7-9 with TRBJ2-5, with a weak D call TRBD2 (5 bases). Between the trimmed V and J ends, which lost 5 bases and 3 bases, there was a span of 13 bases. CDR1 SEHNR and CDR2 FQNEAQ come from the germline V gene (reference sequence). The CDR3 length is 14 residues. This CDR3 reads CASSPPPAEETQYF. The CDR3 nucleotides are TGTGCCAGCAGCCCCCCCCCAGCGGAAGAGACCCAGTACTTC. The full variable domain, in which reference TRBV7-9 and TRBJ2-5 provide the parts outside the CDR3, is DTGVSQNPRHKITKRGQNVTFRCDPISEHNRLYWYRQTLGQGPEFLTYFQNEAQLEKSRLLSDRFSAERPKGSFSTLEIQRTEQGDSAMYLCASSPPPAEETQYFGPGTRLLVL.

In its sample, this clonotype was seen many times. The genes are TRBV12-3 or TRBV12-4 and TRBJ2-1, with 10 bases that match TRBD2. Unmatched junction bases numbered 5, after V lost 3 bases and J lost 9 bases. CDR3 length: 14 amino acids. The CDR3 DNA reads TGTGCCAGCAGTTTCGACAGACTAGCGGGTGAGCAGTTCTTC. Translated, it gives CASSFDRLAGEQFF.

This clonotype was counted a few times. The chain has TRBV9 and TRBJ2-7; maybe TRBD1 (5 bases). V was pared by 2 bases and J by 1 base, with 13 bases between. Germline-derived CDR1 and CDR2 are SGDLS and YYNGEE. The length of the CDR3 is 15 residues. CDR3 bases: TGTGCCAGCAGCGTGGGGCCCGGGCCTTCCTACGAGCAGTACTTC. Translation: CASSVGPGPSYEQYF.

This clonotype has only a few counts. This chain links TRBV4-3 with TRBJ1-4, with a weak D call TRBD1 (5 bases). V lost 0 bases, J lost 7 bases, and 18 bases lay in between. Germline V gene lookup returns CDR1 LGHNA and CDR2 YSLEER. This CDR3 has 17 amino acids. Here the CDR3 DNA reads TGCGCCAGCAGCCAAGAAGGTTACGGCAGGGTTGGTGAAAAACTGTTTTTT. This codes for CASSQEGYGRVGEKLFF.

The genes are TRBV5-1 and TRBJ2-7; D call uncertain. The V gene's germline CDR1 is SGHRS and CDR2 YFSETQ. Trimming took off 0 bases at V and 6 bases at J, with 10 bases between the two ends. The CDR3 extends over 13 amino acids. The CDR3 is CASSLDGFGEQYF. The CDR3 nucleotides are TGCGCCAGCAGCTTGGATGGGTTCGGCGAGCAGTACTTC.

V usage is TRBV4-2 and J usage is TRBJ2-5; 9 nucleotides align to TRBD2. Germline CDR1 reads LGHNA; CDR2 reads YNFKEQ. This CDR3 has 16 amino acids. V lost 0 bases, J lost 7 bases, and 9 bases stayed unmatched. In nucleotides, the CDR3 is TGTGCCAGCAGCCAAGATACTAGCGGGCCCAGGGGGACCCAGTACTTC. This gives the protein CASSQDTSGPRGTQYF.

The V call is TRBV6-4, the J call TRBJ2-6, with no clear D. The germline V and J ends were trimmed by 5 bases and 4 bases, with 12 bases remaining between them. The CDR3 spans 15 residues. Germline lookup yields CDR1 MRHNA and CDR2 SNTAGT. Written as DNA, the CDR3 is TGTGCCAGCAGTATTGATGCGGCCGGGGCCAACGTCCTGACTTTC. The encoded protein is CASSIDAAGANVLTF.

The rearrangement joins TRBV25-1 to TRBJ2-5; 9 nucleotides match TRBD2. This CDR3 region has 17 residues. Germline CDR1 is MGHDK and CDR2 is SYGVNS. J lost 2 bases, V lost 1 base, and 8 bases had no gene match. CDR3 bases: TGTGCCAGCAGTGAATTTATGTCTAGCGGGGATCAAGAGACCCAGTACTTC. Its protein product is CASSEFMSSGDQETQYF. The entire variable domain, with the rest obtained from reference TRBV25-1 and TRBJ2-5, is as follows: EADIYQTPRYLVIGTGKKITLECSQTMGHDKMYWYQQDPGMELHLIHYSYGVNSTEKGDLSSESTVSRIRTEHFPLTLESARPSHTSQYLCASSEFMSSGDQETQYFGPGTRLLVL.

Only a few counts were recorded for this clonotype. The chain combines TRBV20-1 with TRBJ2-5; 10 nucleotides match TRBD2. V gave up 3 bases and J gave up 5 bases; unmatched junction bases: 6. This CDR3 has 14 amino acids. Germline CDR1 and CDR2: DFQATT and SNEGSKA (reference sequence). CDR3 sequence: CSASQLAGLETQYF. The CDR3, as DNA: TGCAGTGCTAGCCAACTAGCGGGGTTGGAGACCCAGTACTTC.

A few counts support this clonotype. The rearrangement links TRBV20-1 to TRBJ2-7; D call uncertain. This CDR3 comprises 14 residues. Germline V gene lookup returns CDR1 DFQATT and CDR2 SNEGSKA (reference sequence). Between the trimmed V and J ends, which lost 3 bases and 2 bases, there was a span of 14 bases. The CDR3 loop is CSASPVADAYEQYF. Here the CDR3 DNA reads TGCAGTGCTAGTCCGGTAGCTGATGCCTACGAGCAGTACTTC.

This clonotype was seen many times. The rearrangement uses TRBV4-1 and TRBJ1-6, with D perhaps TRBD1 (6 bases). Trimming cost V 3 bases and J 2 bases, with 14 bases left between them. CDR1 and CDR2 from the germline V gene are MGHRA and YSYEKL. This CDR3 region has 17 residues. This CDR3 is CASSQSTGFAYNSPLHF. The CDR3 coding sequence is TGCGCCAGCAGCCAGTCTACAGGGTTCGCCTATAATTCACCCCTCCACTTT.

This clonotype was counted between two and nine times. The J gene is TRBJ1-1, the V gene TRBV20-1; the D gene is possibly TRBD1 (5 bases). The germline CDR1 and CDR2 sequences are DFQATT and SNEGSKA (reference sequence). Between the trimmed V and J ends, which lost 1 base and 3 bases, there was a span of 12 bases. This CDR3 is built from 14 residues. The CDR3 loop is CSARVLGHHTEAFF. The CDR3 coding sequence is TGCAGTGCTAGAGTTCTAGGACACCACACTGAAGCTTTCTTT.

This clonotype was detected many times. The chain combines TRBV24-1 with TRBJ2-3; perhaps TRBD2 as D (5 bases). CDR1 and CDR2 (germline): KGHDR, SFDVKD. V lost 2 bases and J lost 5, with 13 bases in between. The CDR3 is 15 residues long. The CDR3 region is CATSDYGVAGDTQYF. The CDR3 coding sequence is TGTGCCACCAGTGATTACGGGGTCGCGGGAGATACGCAGTATTTT.

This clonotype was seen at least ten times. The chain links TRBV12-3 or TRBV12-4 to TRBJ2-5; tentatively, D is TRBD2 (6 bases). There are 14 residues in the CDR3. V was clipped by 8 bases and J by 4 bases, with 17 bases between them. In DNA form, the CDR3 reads TGTGCCAGCTCTCACGAGGAGGGAGGAGAGACCCAGTACTTC. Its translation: CASSHEEGGETQYF.

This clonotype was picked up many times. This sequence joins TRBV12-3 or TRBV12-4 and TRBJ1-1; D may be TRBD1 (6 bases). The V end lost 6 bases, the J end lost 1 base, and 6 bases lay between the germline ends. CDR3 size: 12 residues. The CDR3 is CASRTGNTEAFF. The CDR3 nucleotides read TGTGCCAGCAGGACAGGGAACACTGAAGCTTTCTTT.

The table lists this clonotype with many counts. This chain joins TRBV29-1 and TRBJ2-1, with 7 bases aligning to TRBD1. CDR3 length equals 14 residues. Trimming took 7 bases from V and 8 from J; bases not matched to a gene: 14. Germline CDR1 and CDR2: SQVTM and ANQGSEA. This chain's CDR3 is CSARTEGAHDEQFF. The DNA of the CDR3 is TGCAGCGCCCGAACAGAGGGGGCTCATGATGAGCAGTTCTTC.

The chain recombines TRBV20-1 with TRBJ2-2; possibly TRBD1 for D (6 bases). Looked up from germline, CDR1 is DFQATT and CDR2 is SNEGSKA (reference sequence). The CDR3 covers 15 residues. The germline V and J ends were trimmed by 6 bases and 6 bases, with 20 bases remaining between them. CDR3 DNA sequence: TGCAGTGCAAGGAGTGGGGGCGCGAGGTCCGGGGAGCTGTTTTTT. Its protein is CSARSGGARSGELFF.